This TCR beta chain was profiled in a study of T cell responses to AZD1222 COVID-19 vaccine. Data came from immunoSEQ multiplex PCR; TCRdb stores just in-frame clones and leaves some out. The top ten hold 5% to 5.5% of the sample, which has over 120,000 clones, approximately 88% seen once. On this clone itself: Its antigen is currently unknown.

CDR3 size: 16 residues. Trimming took off 2 bases at V and 2 bases at J, with 13 bases between the two ends. Germline V lookup: CDR1 ENHRY, CDR2 SYGVKD. Regarding the study as a whole: Seropositive status at baseline applied to only five to seven AZD1222 recipients. Donors skewed white British and female; clonal diversity was possibly underestimated. The study reported that nearly half of spike-specific TCRs target unmutated variant regions. When two AZD1222 doses had been given, Spike-specific TCR breadth and depth rose.

Here the sequenced sample was peripheral blood, taken 28 days after the second dose of the MenACWY control vaccine. The gene calls are TRBV10-3 and TRBJ1-5; D not certain. The clonotype originates from an adult who received the MenACWY meningococcal vaccine as a control. This chain's CDR3 is CAISEGRPSRNQPQHF. The CDR3 coding sequence is TGTGCCATCAGTGAGGGCCGGCCCTCGCGCAATCAGCCCCAGCATTTT.